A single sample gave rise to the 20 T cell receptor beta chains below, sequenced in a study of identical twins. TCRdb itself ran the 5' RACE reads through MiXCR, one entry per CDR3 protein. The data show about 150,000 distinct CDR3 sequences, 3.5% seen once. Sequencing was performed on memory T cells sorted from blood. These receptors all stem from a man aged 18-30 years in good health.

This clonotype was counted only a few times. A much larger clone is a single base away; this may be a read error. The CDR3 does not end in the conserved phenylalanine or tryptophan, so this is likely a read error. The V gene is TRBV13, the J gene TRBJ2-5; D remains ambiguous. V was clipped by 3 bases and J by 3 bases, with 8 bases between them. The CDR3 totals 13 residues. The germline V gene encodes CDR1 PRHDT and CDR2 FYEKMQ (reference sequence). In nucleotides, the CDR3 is TGTGCCAGCAGCTTCGGGCAGAAAGAGACCCAGTACATC. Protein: CASSFGQKETQYI.

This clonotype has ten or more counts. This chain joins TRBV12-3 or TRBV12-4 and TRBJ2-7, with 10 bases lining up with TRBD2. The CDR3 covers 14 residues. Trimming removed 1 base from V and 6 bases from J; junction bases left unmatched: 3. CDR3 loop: CASSLVSSGGEQYF. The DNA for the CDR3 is TGTGCCAGCAGTTTAGTTTCTAGCGGGGGCGAGCAGTACTTC.

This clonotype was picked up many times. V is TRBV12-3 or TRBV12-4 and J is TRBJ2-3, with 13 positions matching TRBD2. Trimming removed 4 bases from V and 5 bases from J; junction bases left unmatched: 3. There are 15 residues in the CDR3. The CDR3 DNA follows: TGTGCCAGCAGTTACCGACTAGCGGGAGGAGATACGCAGTATTTT. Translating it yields CASSYRLAGGDTQYF.

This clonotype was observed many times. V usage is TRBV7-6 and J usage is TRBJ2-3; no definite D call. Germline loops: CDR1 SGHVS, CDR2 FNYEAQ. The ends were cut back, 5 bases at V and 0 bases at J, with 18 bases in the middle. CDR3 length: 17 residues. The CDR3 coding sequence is TGTGCCAGCAGCACTACAGCCAGGCTCTCTAGCACAGATACGCAGTATTTT. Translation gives CASSTTARLSSTDTQYF.

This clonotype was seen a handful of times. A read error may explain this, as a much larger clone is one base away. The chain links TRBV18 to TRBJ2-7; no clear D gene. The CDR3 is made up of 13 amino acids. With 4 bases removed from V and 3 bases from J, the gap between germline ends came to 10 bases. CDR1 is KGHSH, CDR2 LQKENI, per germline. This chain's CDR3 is CASSLVGRYEQYF. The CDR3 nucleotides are TGTGCCAGCTCACTCGTCGGGCGCTACGAGCAGTACTTC.

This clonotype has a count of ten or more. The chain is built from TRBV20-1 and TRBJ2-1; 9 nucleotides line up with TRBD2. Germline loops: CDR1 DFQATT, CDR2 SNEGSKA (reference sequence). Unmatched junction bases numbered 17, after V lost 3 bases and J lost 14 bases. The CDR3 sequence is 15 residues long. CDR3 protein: CSASETGLAGRSEFF. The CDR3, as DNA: TGCAGTGCTAGTGAAACGGGACTAGCTGGCCGTTCGGAGTTCTTC.

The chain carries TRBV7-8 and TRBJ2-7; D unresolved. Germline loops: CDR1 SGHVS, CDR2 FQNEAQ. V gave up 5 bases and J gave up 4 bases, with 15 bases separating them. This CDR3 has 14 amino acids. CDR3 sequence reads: CASSPRVSIYEQYF. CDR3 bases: TGTGCCAGCAGCCCAAGGGTTAGCATTTACGAGCAGTACTTC. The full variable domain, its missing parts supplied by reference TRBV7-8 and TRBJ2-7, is GAGVSQSPRYKVAKRGQDVALRCDPISGHVSLFWYQQALGQGPEFLTYFQNEAQLDKSGLPSDRFFAERPEGSVSTLKIQRTQQEDSAVYLCASSPRVSIYEQYFGPGTRLTVT.

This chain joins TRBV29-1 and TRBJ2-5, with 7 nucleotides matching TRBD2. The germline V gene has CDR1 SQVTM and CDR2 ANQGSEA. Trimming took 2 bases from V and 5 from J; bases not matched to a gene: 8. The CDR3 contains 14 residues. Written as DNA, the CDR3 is TGCAGCGTTGAAAGGGAGGGCCATGGGGAGACCCAGTACTTC. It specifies CSVEREGHGETQYF.

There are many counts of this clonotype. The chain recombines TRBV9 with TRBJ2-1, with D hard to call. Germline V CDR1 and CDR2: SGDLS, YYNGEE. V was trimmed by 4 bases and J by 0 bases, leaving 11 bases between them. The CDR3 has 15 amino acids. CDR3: CASSPPAVSYNEQFF. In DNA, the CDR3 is TGTGCCAGCAGCCCGCCGGCGGTCTCCTACAATGAGCAGTTCTTC. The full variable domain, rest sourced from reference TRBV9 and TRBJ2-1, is DSGVTQTPKHLITATGQRVTLRCSPRSGDLSVYWYQQSLDQGLQFLIQYYNGEERAKGNILERFSAQQFPDLHSELNLSSLELGDSALYFCASSPPAVSYNEQFFGPGTRLTVL.

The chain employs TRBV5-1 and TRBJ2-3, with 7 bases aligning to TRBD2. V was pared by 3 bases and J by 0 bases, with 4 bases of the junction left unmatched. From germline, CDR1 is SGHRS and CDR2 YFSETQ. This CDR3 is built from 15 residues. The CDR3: CASSWSGTSTDTQYF. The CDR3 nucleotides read TGCGCCAGCAGCTGGAGCGGGACGAGCACAGATACGCAGTATTTT.

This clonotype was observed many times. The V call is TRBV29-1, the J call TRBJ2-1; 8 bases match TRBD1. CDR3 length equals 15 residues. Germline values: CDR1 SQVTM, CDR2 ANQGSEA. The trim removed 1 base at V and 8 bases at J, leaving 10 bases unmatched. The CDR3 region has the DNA TGCAGCGTTGAAGCCCGGACAGGGCCCGCGCATGAGCAGTTCTTC. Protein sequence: CSVEARTGPAHEQFF.

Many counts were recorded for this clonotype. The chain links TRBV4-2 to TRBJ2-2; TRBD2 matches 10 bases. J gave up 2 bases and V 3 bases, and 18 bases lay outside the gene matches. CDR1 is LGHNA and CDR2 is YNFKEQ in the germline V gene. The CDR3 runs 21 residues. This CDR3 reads CASSQAPPGTSVRGNTGELFF. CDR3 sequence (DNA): TGTGCCAGCAGCCAGGCCCCGCCCGGGACTAGCGTTAGGGGTAACACCGGGGAGCTGTTTTTT.

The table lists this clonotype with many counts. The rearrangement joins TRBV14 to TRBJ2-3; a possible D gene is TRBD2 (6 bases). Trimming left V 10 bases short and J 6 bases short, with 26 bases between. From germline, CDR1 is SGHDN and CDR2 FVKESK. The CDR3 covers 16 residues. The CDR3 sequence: CATTPVGLSVVDTQYF. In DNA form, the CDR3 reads TGTGCCACCACCCCGGTTGGACTATCGGTAGTGGATACGCAGTATTTT.

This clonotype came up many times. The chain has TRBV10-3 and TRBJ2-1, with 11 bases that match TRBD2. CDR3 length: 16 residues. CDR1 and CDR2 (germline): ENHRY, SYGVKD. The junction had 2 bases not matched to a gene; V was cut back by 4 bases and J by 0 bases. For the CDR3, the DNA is TGTGCCATCAGTGCGGGACTAGCGGCCTCCTACAATGAGCAGTTCTTC. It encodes CAISAGLAASYNEQFF.

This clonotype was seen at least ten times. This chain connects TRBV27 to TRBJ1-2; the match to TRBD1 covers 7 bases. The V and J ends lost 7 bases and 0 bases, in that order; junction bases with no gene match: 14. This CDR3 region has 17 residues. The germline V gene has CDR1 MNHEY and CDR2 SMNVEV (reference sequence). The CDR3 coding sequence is TGTGCCAGCAAGGAGGGGCTTGAGGGGGCGCCTAACTATGGCTACACCTTC. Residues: CASKEGLEGAPNYGYTF.

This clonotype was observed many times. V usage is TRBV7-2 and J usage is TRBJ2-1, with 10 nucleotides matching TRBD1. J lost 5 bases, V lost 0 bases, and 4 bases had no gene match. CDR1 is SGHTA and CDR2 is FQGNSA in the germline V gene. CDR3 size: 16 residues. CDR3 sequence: CASSLARTGGDNEQFF. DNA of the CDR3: TGTGCCAGCAGCTTAGCGAGGACAGGGGGGGACAATGAGCAGTTCTTC.

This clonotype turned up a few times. CDR3 DNA: TGTGCCAGCAGCCAAGATCGGGAGGGACGGTGGGACACCCAGTACTTC. Encoded protein: CASSQDREGRWDTQYF. The chain joins TRBV3-1 to TRBJ2-5, with 8 bases lining up with TRBD2. CDR3 length: 16 residues. Germline assignment: CDR1 LGHDT and CDR2 YNNKEL (reference sequence). Trimming cost V 0 bases and J 8 bases; bases outside gene matches: 11.

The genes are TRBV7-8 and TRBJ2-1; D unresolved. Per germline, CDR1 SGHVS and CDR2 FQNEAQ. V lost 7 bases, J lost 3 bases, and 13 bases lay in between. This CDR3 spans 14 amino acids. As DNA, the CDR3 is TGTGCCAGCAAAACACGACTCCTCTACAATGAGCAGTTCTTC. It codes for CASKTRLLYNEQFF.

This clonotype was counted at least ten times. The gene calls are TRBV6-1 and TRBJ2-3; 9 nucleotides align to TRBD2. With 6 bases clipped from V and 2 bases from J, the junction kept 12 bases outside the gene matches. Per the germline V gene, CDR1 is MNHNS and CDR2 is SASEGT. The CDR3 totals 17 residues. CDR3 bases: TGTGCCAGCAGATCGGGTAGCGGGAGCGGCTTCACAGATACGCAGTATTTT. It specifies CASRSGSGSGFTDTQYF.

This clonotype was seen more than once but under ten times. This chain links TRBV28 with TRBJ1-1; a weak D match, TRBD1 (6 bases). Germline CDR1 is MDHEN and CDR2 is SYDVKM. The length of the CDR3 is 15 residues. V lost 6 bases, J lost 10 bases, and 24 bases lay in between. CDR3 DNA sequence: TGTGCCAGCAGCTCCCAGGCACAGGGTTCATATTCAGCTTTCTTT. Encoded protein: CASSSQAQGSYSAFF.